These 30 T cell receptor beta chains came from one sample sequenced in a study of blood T cells in healthy people across ages. A second PCR of about 7 to 11 cycles used a sample-barcoded 5' primer and a J-beta primer mix. TCRdb re-derived calls from the 5' RACE reads in MiXCR, one entry per CDR3 protein. The top ten clones hold roughly a fifth of a sample with more than 650,000 distinct CDR3 sequences, roughly 20% of them seen once. Sequences were obtained from blood. Every receptor here comes from a man in his 70s in good health.

The gene calls are TRBV27 and TRBJ1-5, with D perhaps matching TRBD1 (6 bases). Between the trimmed V and J ends, which lost 6 bases and 5 bases, there was a span of 14 bases. Germline V gives CDR1 MNHEY, CDR2 SMNVEV (reference sequence). CDR3 length equals 14 residues. CDR3 sequence (DNA): TGTGCCAGCAGACCTACAGGGCTGGATCAGCCCCAGCATTTT. Translating it yields CASRPTGLDQPQHF.

This chain connects TRBV6-5 to TRBJ1-6, with no clear D. This CDR3 is built from 13 residues. The germline V and J ends were trimmed by 9 bases and 5 bases, with 11 bases remaining between them. Germline CDR1 MNHEY, CDR2 SVGAGI. CDR3 sequence (DNA): TGTGCCAGTCGTCGTACCAATAATTCACCCCTCCACTTT. Translating gives CASRRTNNSPLHF.

A few counts support this clonotype. J is TRBJ2-3 and V is TRBV20-1; D not certain. Trimming stripped 3 bases from V and 0 bases from J, with 4 bases between. The CDR3 spans 12 residues. CDR1 is DFQATT, CDR2 SNEGSKA, per germline (reference sequence). The CDR3 reads CSASDSTDTQYF. The CDR3 nucleotides read TGCAGTGCTAGTGATAGCACAGATACGCAGTATTTT.

The table lists this clonotype with a few counts. This sequence joins TRBV7-2 and TRBJ1-2; D is possibly TRBD1 (5 bases). Trimming took 1 base from V and 1 from J, leaving 7 bases between them. The CDR3 has 14 amino acids. The germline V gene has CDR1 SGHTA and CDR2 FQGNSA. The CDR3 here is CASSLVGDNYGYTF. CDR3 bases: TGTGCCAGCAGCTTAGTAGGGGATAACTATGGCTACACCTTC. The variable domain in full, completed from reference TRBV7-2 and TRBJ1-2, reads GAGVSQSPSNKVTEKGKDVELRCDPISGHTALYWYRQSLGQGLEFLIYFQGNSAPDKSGLPSDRFSAERTGGSVSTLTIQRTQQEDSAVYLCASSLVGDNYGYTFGSGTRLTVV.

The chain joins TRBV20-1 to TRBJ1-2; D is possibly TRBD1 (6 bases). The CDR3 loop spans 13 amino acids. Trimming cost V 6 bases and J 2 bases, with 13 bases left between them. The germline V gene encodes CDR1 DFQATT and CDR2 SNEGSKA (reference sequence). The CDR3 bases are TGCAGTGCCCGGCCCACAGGGAACTATGGCTACACCTTC. Protein: CSARPTGNYGYTF.

This rearrangement joins TRBV6-2 or TRBV6-3 to TRBJ2-7; 7 nucleotides agree with TRBD1. This CDR3 comprises 13 residues. The germline gives CDR1 MNHEY, CDR2 SVGEGT. Trimming cost V 5 bases and J 4 bases; bases outside gene matches: 5. CDR3 in DNA: TGTGCCAGCAGTCTTACAGGGGAATACGAGCAGTACGTC. It translates to CASSLTGEYEQYV.

The table lists this clonotype with a few counts. The rearrangement uses TRBV18 and TRBJ2-1; D possibly matches TRBD1 or TRBD2 (6 bases each). V was pared by 5 bases and J by 0 bases, with 17 bases between. Germline V gives CDR1 KGHSH, CDR2 LQKENI. The CDR3 runs to 17 residues. The DNA of the CDR3 is TGTGCCAGCTCAATCGGAGGAGGGGGACTCTCCTACAATGAGCAGTTCTTC. The encoded protein is CASSIGGGGLSYNEQFF.

This rearrangement joins TRBV12-3 or TRBV12-4 to TRBJ2-3; TRBD1 agrees at 7 bases. The CDR3 runs 16 residues. With V trimmed by 9 bases and J by 0 bases, 12 bases remained unmatched. CDR3 DNA: TGTGCCAGTACAGGTCAGGGGACAGTGAGCACAGATACGCAGTATTTT. Encoded protein: CASTGQGTVSTDTQYF.

About this clonotype: Germline is not matched at one junction end, which may reflect a read error. V gene TRBV11-1 combines with J gene TRBJ2-1; D remains unclear. Germline V gene data show CDR1 as SGHAT and CDR2 as FQDESV (reference sequence). The CDR3 contains 16 residues. CDR3 coding DNA: TGCGCCAGCAGCTTAGTTTTGGGTCTAGTTAACAATGAGCAGTTCTTC. Its translation: CASSLVLGLVNNEQFF.

The rearrangement uses TRBV6-5 and TRBJ1-4, with 7 bases fitting TRBD1. The CDR3 is 14 amino acids. Germline V gene data show CDR1 as MNHEY and CDR2 as SVGAGI. Trimming at V came to 6 bases and at J to 9 bases, leaving 10 bases not matched to a gene. The CDR3 sequence: CASSARGTAQKLFF. CDR3 DNA sequence: TGTGCCAGCAGCGCACGGGGGACAGCCCAAAAACTGTTTTTT.

The J gene is TRBJ2-1, the V gene TRBV20-1; no definite D call. The CDR3 is 15 amino acids. Germline V gene lookup returns CDR1 DFQATT and CDR2 SNEGSKA (reference sequence). Between the trimmed V and J ends, which lost 5 bases and 5 bases, there was a span of 19 bases. For the CDR3, the DNA is TGCAGTGCTGAGGATGCACACTGGCGCCACAATGAGCAGTTCTTC. Protein: CSAEDAHWRHNEQFF.

This clonotype was counted between two and nine times. V is TRBV9 and J is TRBJ2-4; the D gene could be TRBD1 or TRBD2 (5 bases each). This CDR3 is 17 amino acids long. V was shortened by 4 bases and J by 0 bases, with 17 bases between the two germline ends. From germline, CDR1 is SGDLS and CDR2 YYNGEE. This CDR3 is CASSSNPGAGAKNIQYF. The CDR3 region has the DNA TGTGCCAGCAGCTCAAACCCTGGGGCGGGAGCCAAAAACATTCAGTACTTC.

In its sample, this clonotype was seen a few times. Here the CDR3 reads CASSASGGGESSPLHF. CDR3 sequence (DNA): TGTGCCAGCTCAGCATCCGGTGGAGGGGAGAGTTCACCCCTCCACTTT. The genes are TRBV18 and TRBJ1-6; D may be TRBD1 (5 bases). From germline, CDR1 is KGHSH and CDR2 LQKENI. Trimming pared 5 bases from V and 9 bases from J, leaving 20 bases between. The CDR3 contains 16 residues.

This chain joins TRBV10-3 and TRBJ2-5; D is perhaps TRBD1 (5 bases). The J call may be mistaken, given a closer DNA end match to TRBJ2-7. Germline loops: CDR1 ENHRY, CDR2 SYGVKD. The CDR3 runs to 16 residues. The CDR3 nucleotides read TGTGCCATCAGTGAGTCGGCAGGGATTTTGGGTTCCGAGCAGTACGTC. Amino acids: CAISESAGILGSEQYV.

Here the CDR3 reads CASSLAMFGSNIQYF. CDR3 nucleotides: TGCGCCAGCAGCTTGGCCATGTTTGGGTCAAACATTCAGTACTTC. V is TRBV5-1 and J is TRBJ2-4; D uncertain. Germline V gives CDR1 SGHRS, CDR2 YFSETQ. With 0 bases removed from V and 6 bases from J, the gap between germline ends came to 13 bases. This CDR3 is built from 15 residues.

This clonotype was seen ten or more times. V is TRBV2 and J is TRBJ2-1; D is ambiguous. Trimming stripped 8 bases from V and 0 bases from J, with 11 bases between. CDR3 size: 14 residues. CDR1 is SNHLY and CDR2 is FYNNEI in the germline V gene. CDR3 sequence reads: CASCRTLSYNEQFF. CDR3 sequence (DNA): TGTGCCAGCTGCCGCACCCTCTCCTACAATGAGCAGTTCTTC.

The table lists this clonotype with many counts. This chain joins TRBV5-6 and TRBJ2-1; no clear D gene. CDR3 size: 12 residues. Per germline, CDR1 SGHDT and CDR2 YYEEEE. Trimming pared 1 base from V and 15 bases from J, leaving 14 bases between. The chain's CDR3 is CASSLSTVTPFF. CDR3 DNA: TGTGCCAGCAGCTTGTCCACGGTGACCCCGTTCTTC.

This clonotype has a handful of counts. The gene calls are TRBV5-1 and TRBJ2-1, with 12 bases lining up with TRBD2. This CDR3 region has 16 residues. V lost 3 bases, J lost 3 bases, and 4 bases stayed unmatched. CDR1 and CDR2 (germline): SGHRS, YFSETQ. The CDR3 sequence is CASSSSGGAVYNEQFF. In DNA form, the CDR3 reads TGCGCCAGCAGCTCTAGCGGGGGGGCGGTCTACAATGAGCAGTTCTTC.

This clonotype was detected a few times. This chain links TRBV7-9 with TRBJ1-2; D is ambiguous. V was shortened by 4 bases and J by 8 bases, with 14 bases between the two germline ends. The CDR3 covers 13 residues. Germline V gives CDR1 SEHNR, CDR2 FQNEAQ (reference sequence). The CDR3 sequence is CASSSNTVAGYTF. Here the CDR3 DNA reads TGTGCCAGCAGCTCAAACACAGTGGCAGGCTACACCTTC.

This chain uses TRBV11-2 with TRBJ1-2, with D possibly matching TRBD1 (6 bases). This CDR3 spans 16 amino acids. Germline CDR1 SGHAT, CDR2 FQNNGV. V was clipped by 4 bases and J by 4 bases, with 19 bases between them. The CDR3 nucleotides read TGTGCCAGCAGCTCACCCACTAGGGGGAAATCCTATGGCTACACCTTC. Its translation is CASSSPTRGKSYGYTF.

By its share, this clonotype is medium-sized. The chain couples TRBV7-9 to TRBJ2-1; no clear D gene. The CDR3 has 14 residues. With 3 bases removed from V and 6 bases from J, the gap between germline ends came to 12 bases. In germline, CDR1 is SEHNR, CDR2 FQNEAQ (reference sequence). CDR3 region: CASSFGRSGNEQFF. DNA of the CDR3: TGTGCCAGCAGCTTCGGGCGGAGTGGCAATGAGCAGTTCTTC.

The CDR3 sequence: CASSLGRSTRGEQFF. In DNA form, the CDR3 reads TGTGCCAGCAGCTTAGGTCGTAGTACTAGGGGTGAGCAGTTCTTC. The chain carries TRBV7-2 and TRBJ2-1; the D call may be TRBD1 or TRBD2 (5 bases each). CDR3 length: 15 amino acids. Germline values: CDR1 SGHTA, CDR2 FQGNSA. The ends were cut back, 1 base at V and 9 bases at J, with 16 bases in the middle.

The V gene is TRBV13, the J gene TRBJ2-3; the D gene could be TRBD1 or TRBD2 (5 bases each). CDR3 length equals 15 residues. The V and J ends lost 2 bases and 0 bases respectively, with 9 bases between them. Germline V gene sequence: CDR1 PRHDT, CDR2 FYEKMQ (reference sequence). The CDR3 protein is CASSLSGPSTDTQYF. The CDR3 nucleotides read TGTGCCAGCAGCTTATCGGGACCTAGCACAGATACGCAGTATTTT.

This clonotype was detected a few times. The chain couples TRBV9 to TRBJ1-2, with 7 bases lining up with TRBD1. There are 15 residues in the CDR3. J was trimmed by 6 bases and V by 4 bases; bases with no gene match: 12. Germline V gene lookup returns CDR1 SGDLS and CDR2 YYNGEE. CDR3 sequence (DNA): TGTGCCAGCAGCTTAACAGGGGTCCTTTGGCATGGCTACACCTTC. Residues: CASSLTGVLWHGYTF. Complete variable domain (other parts from reference TRBV9 and TRBJ1-2): DSGVTQTPKHLITATGQRVTLRCSPRSGDLSVYWYQQSLDQGLQFLIQYYNGEERAKGNILERFSAQQFPDLHSELNLSSLELGDSALYFCASSLTGVLWHGYTFGSGTRLTVV.

This chain joins TRBV3-1 and TRBJ1-4; D ambiguous. V was trimmed by 4 bases and J by 4 bases, leaving 7 bases between them. The germline gives CDR1 LGHDT, CDR2 YNNKEL (reference sequence). The CDR3 sequence is 13 residues long. The CDR3 coding sequence is TGTGCCAGCAGCCGGGAGAATAATGAAAAACTGTTTTTT. The encoded protein is CASSRENNEKLFF.

The chain is built from TRBV20-1 and TRBJ1-2, with unresolved D. Trimming stripped 6 bases from V and 6 bases from J, with 14 bases between. The CDR3 spans 12 residues. The germline gives CDR1 DFQATT, CDR2 SNEGSKA (reference sequence). The CDR3 region is CSAQHNSNGYTF. CDR3 bases: TGCAGTGCCCAGCATAACTCCAATGGCTACACCTTC.

Here the CDR3 DNA reads TGTGCCAGCAGCTTGGTGCAGGGGGCTTATGAGCAGTTCTTC. This codes for CASSLVQGAYEQFF. This chain connects TRBV5-8 to TRBJ2-1; TRBD1 aligns across 8 bases. This CDR3 is 14 amino acids long. J lost 8 bases, V lost 0 bases, and 4 bases had no gene match. CDR1 SGHTS and CDR2 YDEGEE come from the germline V gene.

The rearrangement links TRBV20-1 to TRBJ1-1; D ambiguous. The V and J ends lost 4 bases and 4 bases respectively, with 13 bases between them. The CDR3 has 13 amino acids. Germline V gives CDR1 DFQATT, CDR2 SNEGSKA (reference sequence). The CDR3 nucleotides read TGCAGTGCTAACACTGGACGAATCACTGAAGCTTTCTTT. This sequence encodes CSANTGRITEAFF.

The J gene is TRBJ2-1, the V gene TRBV7-9; 13 nucleotides align to TRBD2. The V and J ends lost 5 bases and 7 bases, in that order; junction bases with no gene match: 5. Germline V gene sequence: CDR1 SEHNR, CDR2 FQNEAQ (reference sequence). The CDR3 totals 15 residues. The DNA of the CDR3 is TGTGCCAGCAGCCGACTAGCGGGGGGTAGGAATGAGCAGTTCTTC. This translates into CASSRLAGGRNEQFF. Full variable domain (remainder filled in from reference TRBV7-9 and TRBJ2-1): DTGVSQNPRHKITKRGQNVTFRCDPISEHNRLYWYRQTLGQGPEFLTYFQNEAQLEKSRLLSDRFSAERPKGSFSTLEIQRTEQGDSAMYLCASSRLAGGRNEQFFGPGTRLTVL.

This clonotype has a handful of counts. The chain employs TRBV7-2 and TRBJ2-1, with 8 bases aligning to TRBD2. The CDR3 is 18 residues long. CDR1 SGHTA and CDR2 FQGNSA come from the germline V gene. J was trimmed by 0 bases and V by 5 bases; bases with no gene match: 12. CDR3 bases: TGTGCCAGCAGCCGCGAGTGGTTAGCGGGACCCTCCTACAATGAGCAGTTCTTC. As protein: CASSREWLAGPSYNEQFF.